Following are 9 T cell receptor beta chains from one sample sequenced in a study of shared clonotypes between healthy human individuals. Clones were sequenced by immunoSEQ multiplex PCR, and TCRdb holds only the in-frame ones, with some missing. Found here are 450,000 to 600,000 clones, 79% of them singletons; the top ten hold approximately 12%. Sample: PBMCs. Receptors were obtained from a woman aged 40 to 49 in good health. Some clones in this sample may be carry-over from other donors' samples.

The chain carries TRBV6-1 and TRBJ2-5, with TRBD1 as a possible D gene (6 bases). V dropped 6 bases and J dropped 3 bases, with 11 bases sitting between them. The CDR3 has 13 amino acids. Germline CDR1 MNHNS, CDR2 SASEGT. The CDR3 protein is CASREPGEETQYF. CDR3 nucleotides: TGTGCCAGCAGGGAACCAGGGGAAGAGACCCAGTACTTC.

The chain uses TRBV28 and TRBJ2-1, with 7 positions matching TRBD2. The V and J ends lost 4 bases and 6 bases, in that order; junction bases with no gene match: 9. The CDR3 length is 15 residues. CDR1 MDHEN and CDR2 SYDVKM come from the germline V gene. CDR3 nucleotide sequence: TGTGCCAGCAGTTCCCCGGGGGAGGGACTCAATGAGCAGTTCTTC. Translating gives CASSSPGEGLNEQFF.

The genes are TRBV30 and TRBJ2-3, with D perhaps TRBD2 (6 bases). Germline V gives CDR1 GTSNPN, CDR2 SVGIG (reference sequence). Trimming removed 1 base at V and 3 bases at J, with 11 bases between. The CDR3 sequence is 14 residues long. The CDR3 DNA reads as TGTGCCTGGAGTGGACCTAGCGTGACAGATACGCAGTATTTT. Amino acids: CAWSGPSVTDTQYF.

J is TRBJ1-2 and V is TRBV30; the D is unclear. V was cut by 5 bases and J by 5 bases, with 12 bases left in between. From germline, CDR1 is GTSNPN and CDR2 SVGIG (reference sequence). The length of the CDR3 is 12 residues. CDR3 loop: CAWGRTAYGYTF. In DNA form, the CDR3 reads TGTGCCTGGGGTCGGACTGCTTATGGCTACACCTTC.

CDR3 residues: CASSLAGTNYGYTF. The CDR3 bases are TGTGCCAGCAGCTTAGCAGGGACAAACTATGGCTACACCTTC. The rearrangement joins TRBV7-8 to TRBJ1-2, with D possibly being TRBD1 (6 bases). The germline CDR1 and CDR2 sequences are SGHVS and FQNEAQ. The length of the CDR3 is 14 residues. V was shortened by 0 bases and J by 2 bases, with 7 bases between the two germline ends.

This clone was seen just once. This chain uses TRBV28 with TRBJ1-4; D possibly corresponds to TRBD1 (5 bases). Germline-derived CDR1 and CDR2 are MDHEN and SYDVKM. The V end lost 6 bases, the J end lost 1 base, and 15 bases lay between the germline ends. The CDR3 is made up of 16 amino acids. CDR3 sequence: CASRDPGSGTNEKLFF. For the CDR3, the DNA is TGTGCCAGCAGGGACCCAGGGTCGGGAACTAATGAAAAACTGTTTTTT.

This sequence joins TRBV5-1 and TRBJ1-1; 10 bases are a match to TRBD1. The junction had 5 bases not matched to a gene; V was cut back by 2 bases and J by 4 bases. The CDR3 spans 15 residues. The germline CDR1 and CDR2 sequences are SGHRS and YFSETQ. The CDR3 DNA is TGCGCCAGCAGCTTTGCCTGGACAGGGGGCACTGAAGCTTTCTTT. Translated, it gives CASSFAWTGGTEAFF.

V gene TRBV28 combines with J gene TRBJ1-1; no clear D gene. This CDR3 is built from 12 residues. The V end lost 6 bases, the J end lost 13 bases, and 18 bases lay between the germline ends. Germline loops: CDR1 MDHEN, CDR2 SYDVKM. The DNA for the CDR3 is TGTGCCAGCAGCACCGTTTTCGACACGGGTTTCTTT. Residues: CASSTVFDTGFF. Variable domain in full (rest from reference TRBV28 and TRBJ1-1): DVKVTQSSRYLVKRTGEKVFLECVQDMDHENMFWYRQDPGLGLRLIYFSYDVKMKEKGDIPEGYSVSREKKERFSLILESASTNQTSMYLCASSTVFDTGFFGQGTRLTVV.

V gene TRBV7-8 combines with J gene TRBJ2-2; D is unresolved. From germline, CDR1 is SGHVS and CDR2 FQNEAQ. Trimming took 5 bases from V and 1 from J, leaving 11 bases between them. CDR3 size: 15 residues. The CDR3 reads CASSPRTVNTGELFF. The CDR3 DNA reads as TGTGCCAGCAGCCCACGGACGGTGAACACCGGGGAGCTGTTTTTT.